Listed below are T cell receptor beta chains from one sample, sequenced in a study of CD8+ T cells in alopecia areata. Clones were sequenced by immunoSEQ multiplex PCR, and TCRdb holds only the in-frame ones, with some missing. In the table there are some 210,000 clones, around 66% of which are singletons. The source was CD4+ T cells sorted from blood, collected at roughly week 45, from a patient treated with tofacitinib. All receptors come from a human donor with alopecia areata. Both conserved end residues are part of each CDR3. A D gene is named only where the DNA matches it firmly. Clone size is shown for a subset of rows, as once, few, many or a class of expanded clone.

d_call | j_call | clone_size | v_call | cdr3_aa | cdr3_nt
. | TRBJ2-6 | few | TRBV14 | CASSQVQGGANVLTF | TGTGCCAGCAGCCAAGTGCAGGGAGGGGCCAACGTCCTGACTTTC
. | TRBJ1-6 | . | TRBV30 | CAWTAGDNSPLHF | TGTGCCTGGACCGCAGGGGATAATTCACCCCTCCACTTT
. | TRBJ1-2 | few | TRBV30 | CAWGVHRGYTF | TGTGCCTGGGGGGTGCACCGCGGCTACACCTTC
TRBD2 | TRBJ2-3 | . | TRBV5-4 | CASSPRPRGAGTQYF | TGTGCCAGCAGCCCCCGACCGCGGGGGGCGGGAACGCAGTATTTT
. | TRBJ2-1 | . | TRBV7-9 | CASSRGSVQFF | TGTGCCAGCAGCCGCGGCAGTGTGCAGTTCTTC
. | TRBJ2-4 | . | TRBV6-1 | CASSVPGQNIQYF | TGTGCCAGCAGTGTTCCGGGACAAAACATTCAGTACTTC
. | TRBJ2-3 | . | TRBV6-5 | CASSYSMGITDTQYF | TGTGCCAGCAGTTACTCGATGGGGATCACAGATACGCAGTATTTT
. | TRBJ2-7 | once | TRBV15 | CATSRDILSYEQYF | TGTGCCACCAGTCGGGACATTCTCTCCTACGAGCAGTACTTC
TRBD1 | TRBJ2-1 | . | TRBV5-1 | CASSSWDRVDEQFF | TGCGCCAGCAGCTCCTGGGACAGGGTGGATGAGCAGTTCTTC
. | TRBJ2-4 | . | TRBV10-1 | CASHRAMAKNIQYF | TGCGCCAGCCACAGGGCGATGGCCAAAAACATTCAGTACTTC